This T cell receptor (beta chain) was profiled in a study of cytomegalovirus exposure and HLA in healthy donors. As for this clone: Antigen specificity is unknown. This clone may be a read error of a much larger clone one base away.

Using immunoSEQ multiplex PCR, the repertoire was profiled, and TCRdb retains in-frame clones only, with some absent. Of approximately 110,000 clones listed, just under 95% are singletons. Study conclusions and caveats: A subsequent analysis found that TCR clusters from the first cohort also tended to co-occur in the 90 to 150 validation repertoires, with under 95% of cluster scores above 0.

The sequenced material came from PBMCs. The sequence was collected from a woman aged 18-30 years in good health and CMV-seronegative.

CDR3 residues: CASSRLAGGPDTQYF. In nucleotides, the CDR3 is TGTGCCAGCAGTAGACTAGCGGGAGGGCCAGATACGCAGTATTTT. The V call is TRBV27, the J call TRBJ2-3; 14 nucleotides line up with TRBD2. Germline CDR1 is MNHEY and CDR2 is SMNVEV (reference sequence). V lost 5 bases and J lost 4; bases outside the gene matches: 2. CDR3 size: 15 residues.